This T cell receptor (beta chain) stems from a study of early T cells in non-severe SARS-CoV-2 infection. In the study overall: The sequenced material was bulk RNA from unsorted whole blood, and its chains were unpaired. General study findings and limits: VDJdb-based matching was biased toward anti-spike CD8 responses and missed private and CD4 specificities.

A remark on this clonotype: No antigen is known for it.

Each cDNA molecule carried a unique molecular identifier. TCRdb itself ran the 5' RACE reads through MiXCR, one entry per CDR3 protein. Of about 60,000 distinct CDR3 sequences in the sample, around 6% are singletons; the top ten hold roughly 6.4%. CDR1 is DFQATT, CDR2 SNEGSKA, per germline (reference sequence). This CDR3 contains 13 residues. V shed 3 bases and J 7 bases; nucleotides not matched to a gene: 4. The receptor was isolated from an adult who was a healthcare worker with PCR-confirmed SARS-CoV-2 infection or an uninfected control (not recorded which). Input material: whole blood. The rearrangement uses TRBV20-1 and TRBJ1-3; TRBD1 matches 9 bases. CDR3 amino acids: CSARSGTGNTIYF. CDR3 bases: TGCAGTGCTAGGAGTGGGACAGGGAACACCATATATTTT.